The source of this T cell receptor (beta chain) is a study of human T cells and chemical hapten exposure (dated by TCRdb to about 2021). Study-wide context: For sensitization, 2% DPC in acetone was applied to a 2 cm by 2 cm area of upper inner arm skin. Weekly therapeutic DPC doses were additionally applied to the scalp of patients throughout the roughly 22-week study period. Patch testing on the upper back used Finn chambers containing 0.01% DPC, with scoring done after 6 days according to International Contact Dermatitis Research Group standards. The patient cohort, mostly female, included alopecia areata with under or over 50% scalp involvement, alopecia totalis and alopecia universalis. Libraries were pooled for sequencing, and per-sample TCR yields varied mainly because of small differences in library volumes within the pool. This study followed changes in the peripheral blood TCR repertoire in vivo during primary and secondary sensitization of alopecia patients to the hapten diphenylcyclopropenone (DPC). Blood samples were taken from patients before sensitization (week 0) and at 2, 6 and about 24 weeks after DPC sensitization. For TCR sequencing, blood came from 25 to 35 alopecia patients at anywhere from one to four time points (pre-sensitization, 2, 6 and 24 weeks). The paper's findings and limits, for the study overall: The number of PT1 expanded TCRs positively correlated with patch test score, significant at thresholds 8, 16 and 32 but not 4. All patients had alopecia, a presumed autoimmune disease, so their immune response might differ from that of healthy individuals. After repeated subsampling, changes were observed in the strength of the expansion versus patch-test correlation and in the threshold at which the correlation became significant. Compared with pre-sensitization or healthy control sets, expanded TCRs formed significantly more large CDR3 similarity clusters, which is consistent with antigen-driven responses. DPC sensitization did not change the number of TCRs with a frequency above 1 in 1000, and there was no evidence of changes in global repertoire structure.

There are 15 amino acids in the CDR3, from cysteine to phenylalanine inclusive. Of all the DNA, just the CDR3 is kept, 45 bases in frame from base 1. Germline trimming amounts to 1 base on V and 6 bases on J, with 4 as the count of junction bases outside the gene matches. Per the germline V gene, SGHTA is the CDR1 and FQGNSA is the CDR2. Library method: RACE. These reads were obtained on a NextSeq 500. During library preparation, unique molecular identifiers were attached to individual cDNA molecules so that TCRs could be counted quantitatively and reproducibly. From each blood RNA sample, both TCR alpha and TCR beta chains were sequenced. The study's processing was this. Samples had a median of 95,638 TCRs, with a range from 23,224 to 690,600. V, J and CDR3 annotation of the TCR reads was carried out using the Decombinator software suite. For the PS versus PT1 abundance plots, all samples were subsampled to the same number of TCRs (28,000). TCRs were defined as expanded if absent before sensitization and observed at least eight times at the 2-week time point. TCRdb ran its own pipeline on the public reads, namely fastp trimming at Q25 and MiXCR clone calling, and kept in-frame beta chains. Rows are combined by CDR3 protein, so each entry shows the most common genes and DNA. These V and J calls originate from TCRdb's pipeline instead of the authors' own analysis. For this sample the table gives roughly 200,000 distinct CDR3 sequences, of which around 23% were detected only once. Clones ranked in the top ten supply 2% to 3% of the sample.

What this sample's time point label stands for: patch test 3, about 24 weeks after DPC sensitization. The sample's treatment or condition label is to be understood as: therapeutic diphenylcyclopropenone sensitization with weekly scalp DPC. At every patch-test visit, the blood draw took place before the patch test was put on. Eligible patients were aged 18 to 70, diagnosed with alopecia, deemed suitable for DPC therapy, and excluded if pregnant. Total RNA was extracted from unfractionated whole blood that had been collected in Tempus Blood RNA tubes. This clonotype was seen a few times. It lacks a known antigen. No clone much larger than this one lies a single base away; base qualities are absent.

The rearranged segments are TRBV7-2 and TRBJ2-5, with TRBD2 identical over 11 junction bases. The TCR originated in a woman aged 35 to 49 with alopecia areata. Some clones in this sample may be carry-over from other donors' samples. This material consisted of whole blood, taken in connection with sensitization to the hapten diphenylcyclopropenone (DPC). At the DNA level, the sequence is TGTGCCAGCAGCTTAGTCCTAGCGGGAGGTCAGACCCAGTACTTC. The translation is CASSLVLAGGQTQYF.